The sequence of this TCR beta chain was determined in a study of blood T cell repertoires in COVID-19. Data came from immunoSEQ multiplex PCR; TCRdb stores just in-frame clones and leaves some out. This table has a few hundred thousand clones, roughly 80% appearing once. CDR3 length equals 15 residues. The V gene's germline CDR1 is LGHNT and CDR2 FRNRAP. With 6 bases removed from V and 2 bases from J, the gap between germline ends came to 15 bases. The specimen sequenced was PBMCs or T cells enriched from blood (not recorded which). This receptor was obtained from a man between 25 and 39 years old with acute COVID-19. The chain uses TRBV12-5 and TRBJ2-3; D is undetermined. CDR3 residues: CASGQAIGLTDTQYF. Here the CDR3 DNA reads TGTGCTAGTGGCCAGGCGATCGGTCTCACAGATACGCAGTATTTT.